This TCR beta chain was sequenced for a study of blood T cell repertoires in COVID-19. This clone was seen only once. With 5 bases removed from V and 8 bases from J, the gap between germline ends came to 13 bases. The CDR3 has 13 residues. Per germline, CDR1 LNHDA and CDR2 SQIVND (reference sequence). As processed by the authors: Using reference gene primer amplification, nucleated cell counts were estimated. Generated by immunoSEQ multiplex PCR, the TCRdb table keeps only in-frame clones and is missing some. V, J and clone size are taken as reported in that table, and D and trimming were inferred from the DNA itself. The data show about 52,000 clones, with around 84% seen just once and roughly 15% held by the top ten.

Input material: peripheral blood. The chain recombines TRBV19 with TRBJ2-1; D is possibly TRBD1 (6 bases). This clonotype was obtained from a man between 65 and 85 years old with acute or convalescent COVID-19. DNA of the CDR3: TGTGCCAGTAGTTTGGATTCAGGGGATGAGCAGTTCTTC. This translates into CASSLDSGDEQFF.